This T cell receptor beta chain was retrieved from a study of spatial heterogeneity in lung cancer. Study-level results: The study found that ubiquitous and regional expanded TCR counts tracked ubiquitous and regional nonsynonymous mutations, respectively. Counts of expanded intratumoral alpha and beta TCRs tracked tumor mutation counts.

Stated time point: sample taken at primary tumor resection. Researchers sequenced whole RNA taken from tumor, nontumor lung or frozen PBMC without sorting. Germline assignment: CDR1 MDHEN and CDR2 SYDVKM. The CDR3 consists of 17 residues. The V gene end was trimmed by 5 bases and the J gene end by 7 bases; junction bases not matched to a gene: 15. Every cDNA TCR molecule received its own unique molecular identifier. TCRdb re-called the 5' RACE reads with MiXCR, one entry per CDR3 protein. The sample contains around 20,000 distinct CDR3 sequences, under 3.5% of which appear only once. This clonotype was detected ten times or more. What it recognizes is unknown.

The sample was lung tumor tissue, taken at surgery. The chain has TRBV28 and TRBJ2-7; 12 bases agree with TRBD2. This clonotype was obtained from a male donor with early-stage non-small cell lung cancer. CDR3 sequence reads: CASSPRVLAGGPLEQYF. CDR3 nucleotides: TGTGCCAGCAGTCCCCGGGTTCTAGCGGGAGGGCCGCTTGAGCAGTACTTC.